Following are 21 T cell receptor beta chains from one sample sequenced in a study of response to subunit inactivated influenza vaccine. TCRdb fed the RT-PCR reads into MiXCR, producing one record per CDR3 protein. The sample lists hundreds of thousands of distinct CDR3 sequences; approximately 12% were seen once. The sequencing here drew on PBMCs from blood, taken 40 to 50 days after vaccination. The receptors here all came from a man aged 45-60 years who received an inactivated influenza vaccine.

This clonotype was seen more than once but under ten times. The DNA of the CDR3 is TGTGCCAGCAGACAGGGGGCGGGGGAACAGTACTTC. Encoded protein: CASRQGAGEQYF. This rearrangement joins TRBV27 to TRBJ2-5, with 9 bases aligning to TRBD1. Germline CDR1 and CDR2: MNHEY and SMNVEV (reference sequence). After removal of 6 bases from V and 11 bases from J, the junction contained 7 bases not matched to a gene. The CDR3 loop spans 12 amino acids.

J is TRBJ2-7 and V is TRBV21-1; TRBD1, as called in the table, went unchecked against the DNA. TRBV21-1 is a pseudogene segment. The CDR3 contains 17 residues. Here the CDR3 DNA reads TGTGCCAGCAGCTCACCCGGGACAGGGGCGGTGAACTTCGAGCAGTACTTC. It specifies CASSSPGTGAVNFEQYF.

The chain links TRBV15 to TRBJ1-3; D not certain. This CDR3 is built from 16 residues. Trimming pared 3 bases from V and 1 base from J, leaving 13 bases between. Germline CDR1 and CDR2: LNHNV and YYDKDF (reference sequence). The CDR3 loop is CATSREASRSGNTIYF. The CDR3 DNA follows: TGTGCCACCAGCAGGGAGGCAAGCCGGTCTGGAAACACCATATATTTT.

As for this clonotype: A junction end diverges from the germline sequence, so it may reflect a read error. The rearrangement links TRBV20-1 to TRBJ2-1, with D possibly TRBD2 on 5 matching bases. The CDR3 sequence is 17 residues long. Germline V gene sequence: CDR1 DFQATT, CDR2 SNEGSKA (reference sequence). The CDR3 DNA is TGCTGTGCTAGAGATCGGGGTGGGAGTCGGTCCTACAATGAGCAGTTCTTC. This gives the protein CCARDRGGSRSYNEQFF.

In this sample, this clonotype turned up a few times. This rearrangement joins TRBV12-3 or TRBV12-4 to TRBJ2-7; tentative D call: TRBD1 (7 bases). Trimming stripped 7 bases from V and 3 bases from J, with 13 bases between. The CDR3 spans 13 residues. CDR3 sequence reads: CASNHRGGYEQYF. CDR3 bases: TGTGCCAGCAACCACAGGGGAGGCTACGAGCAGTACTTC.

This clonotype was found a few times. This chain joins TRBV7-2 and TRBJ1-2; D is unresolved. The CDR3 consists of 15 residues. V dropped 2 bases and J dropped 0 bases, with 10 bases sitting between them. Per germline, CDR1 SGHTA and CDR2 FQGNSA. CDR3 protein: CASSLRPIANYGYTF. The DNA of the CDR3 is TGTGCCAGCAGCTTAAGGCCAATCGCTAACTATGGCTACACCTTC.

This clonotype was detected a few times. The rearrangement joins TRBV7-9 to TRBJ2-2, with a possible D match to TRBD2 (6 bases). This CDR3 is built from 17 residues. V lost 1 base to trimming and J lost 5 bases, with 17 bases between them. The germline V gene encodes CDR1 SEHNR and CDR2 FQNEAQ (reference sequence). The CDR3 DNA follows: TGTGCCAGCAGCTTAGACCAGACCCTTCTAGCGACCGGGGAGCTGTTTTTT. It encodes CASSLDQTLLATGELFF. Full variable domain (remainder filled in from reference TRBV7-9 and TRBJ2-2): DTGVSQNPRHKITKRGQNVTFRCDPISEHNRLYWYRQTLGQGPEFLTYFQNEAQLEKSRLLSDRFSAERPKGSFSTLEIQRTEQGDSAMYLCASSLDQTLLATGELFFGEGSRLTVL.

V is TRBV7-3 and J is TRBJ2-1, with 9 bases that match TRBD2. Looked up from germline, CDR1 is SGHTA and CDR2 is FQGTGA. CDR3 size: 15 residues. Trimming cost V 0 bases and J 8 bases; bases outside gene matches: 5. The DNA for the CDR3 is TGTGCCAGCAGCTTAACGGCTAGCGGGGTCCATGAGCAGTTCTTC. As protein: CASSLTASGVHEQFF.

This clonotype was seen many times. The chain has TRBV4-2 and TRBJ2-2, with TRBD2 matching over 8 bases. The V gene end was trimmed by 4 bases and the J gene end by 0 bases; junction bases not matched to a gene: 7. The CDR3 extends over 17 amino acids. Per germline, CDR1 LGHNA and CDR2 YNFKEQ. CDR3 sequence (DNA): TGTGCCAGCAGCCCATCGTTTAGCGGGACGAACACCGGGGAGCTGTTTTTT. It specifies CASSPSFSGTNTGELFF.

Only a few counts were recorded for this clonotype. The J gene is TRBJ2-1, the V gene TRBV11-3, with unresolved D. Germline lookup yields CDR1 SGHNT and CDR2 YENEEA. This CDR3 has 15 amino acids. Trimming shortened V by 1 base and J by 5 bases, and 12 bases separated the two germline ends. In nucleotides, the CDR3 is TGTGCCAGCAGCTTAGGCCGCGGACGAAACAATGAGCAGTTCTTC. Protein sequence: CASSLGRGRNNEQFF.

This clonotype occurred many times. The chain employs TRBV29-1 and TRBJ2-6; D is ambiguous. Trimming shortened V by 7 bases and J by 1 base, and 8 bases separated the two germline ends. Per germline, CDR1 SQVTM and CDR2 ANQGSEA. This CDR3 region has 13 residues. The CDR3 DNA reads TGCAGCGCCAGCCCTTCTGGGGCCAACGTCCTGACTTTC. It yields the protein CSASPSGANVLTF.

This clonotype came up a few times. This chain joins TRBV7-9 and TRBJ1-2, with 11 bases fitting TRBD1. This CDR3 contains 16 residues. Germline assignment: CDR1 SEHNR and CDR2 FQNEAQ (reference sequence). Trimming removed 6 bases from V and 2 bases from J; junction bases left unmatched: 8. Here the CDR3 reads CASRATGQGANYGYTF. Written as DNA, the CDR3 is TGTGCCAGCAGGGCAACCGGACAGGGGGCGAACTATGGCTACACCTTC.

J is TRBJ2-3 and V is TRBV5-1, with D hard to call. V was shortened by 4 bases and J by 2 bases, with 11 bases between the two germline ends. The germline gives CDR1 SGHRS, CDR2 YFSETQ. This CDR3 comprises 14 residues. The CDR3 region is CASSGLGNTDTQYF. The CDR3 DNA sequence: TGCGCCAGCAGCGGGTTGGGCAACACAGATACGCAGTATTTT.

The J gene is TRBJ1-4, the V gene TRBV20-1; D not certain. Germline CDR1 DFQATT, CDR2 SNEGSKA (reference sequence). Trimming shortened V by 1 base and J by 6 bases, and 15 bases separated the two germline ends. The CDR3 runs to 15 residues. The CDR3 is CSARVGRTGHEKLFF. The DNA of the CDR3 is TGCAGTGCTAGAGTTGGACGAACTGGACATGAAAAACTGTTTTTT.

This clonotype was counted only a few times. CDR3 nucleotide sequence: TGTGCCAGCAGTCCAAAGACAGGGGCTGAAGCTTTCTTT. Translated, it gives CASSPKTGAEAFF. The chain has TRBV6-1 and TRBJ1-1; 8 bases agree with TRBD1. Per the germline V gene, CDR1 is MNHNS and CDR2 is SASEGT. Germline trimming cut 5 bases from V and 6 bases from J; bases unmatched to any gene: 5. CDR3 length equals 13 residues.

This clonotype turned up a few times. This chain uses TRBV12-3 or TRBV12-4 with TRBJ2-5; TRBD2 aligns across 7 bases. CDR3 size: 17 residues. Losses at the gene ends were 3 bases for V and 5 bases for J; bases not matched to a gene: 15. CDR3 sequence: CASSFGRHGGFQETQYF. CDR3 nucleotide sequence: TGTGCCAGCAGTTTCGGGCGGCACGGGGGGTTTCAGGAGACCCAGTACTTC.

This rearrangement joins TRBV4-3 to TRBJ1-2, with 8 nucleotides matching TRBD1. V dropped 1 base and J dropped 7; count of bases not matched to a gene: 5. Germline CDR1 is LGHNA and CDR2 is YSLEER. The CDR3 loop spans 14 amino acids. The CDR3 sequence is CASSQGTGYGGYTF. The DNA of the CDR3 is TGCGCCAGCAGCCAAGGGACAGGGTACGGTGGCTACACCTTC.

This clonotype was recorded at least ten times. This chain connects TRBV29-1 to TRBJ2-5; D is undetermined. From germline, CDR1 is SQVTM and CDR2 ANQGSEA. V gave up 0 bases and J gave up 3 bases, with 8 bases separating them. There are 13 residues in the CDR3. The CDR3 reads CSVEDWTEETQYF. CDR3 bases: TGCAGCGTTGAAGATTGGACGGAAGAGACCCAGTACTTC.

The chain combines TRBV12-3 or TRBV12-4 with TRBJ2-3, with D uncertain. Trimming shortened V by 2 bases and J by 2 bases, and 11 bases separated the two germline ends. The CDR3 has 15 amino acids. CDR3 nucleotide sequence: TGTGCCAGCAGTTTAAATCTGCAGTTCACAGATACGCAGTATTTT. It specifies CASSLNLQFTDTQYF.

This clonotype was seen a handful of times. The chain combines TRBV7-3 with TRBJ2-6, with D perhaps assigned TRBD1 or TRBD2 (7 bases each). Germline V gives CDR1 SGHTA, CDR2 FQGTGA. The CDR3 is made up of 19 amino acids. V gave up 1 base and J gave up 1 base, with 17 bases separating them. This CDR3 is CASSLMGTAGRSGANVLTF. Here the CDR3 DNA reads TGTGCCAGCAGCTTAATGGGGACAGCCGGGAGGTCTGGGGCCAACGTCCTGACTTTC.

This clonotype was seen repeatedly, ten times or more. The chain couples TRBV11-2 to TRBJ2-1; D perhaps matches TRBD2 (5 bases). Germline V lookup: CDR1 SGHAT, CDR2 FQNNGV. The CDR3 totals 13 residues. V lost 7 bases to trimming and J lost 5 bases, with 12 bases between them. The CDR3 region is CASIHGMDNEQFF. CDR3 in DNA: TGTGCCAGCATCCACGGGATGGACAATGAGCAGTTCTTC.